This is a list of T cell receptor beta chains from one sample in a study of CD8 T cells in ankylosing spondylitis. Each CDR3 protein is one row after TCRdb ran MiXCR on the 5' RACE reads. The sample yields some 220,000 distinct CDR3 sequences, roughly 6.6% seen once. Input material: blood, either unsorted or a sorted T cell fraction (not recorded which). These receptors all stem from a male donor with ankylosing spondylitis. Both conserved end residues are part of each CDR3. The D gene is left open where the match is weak. Clone size, where shown, is once, few, many, or a class for clones that have expanded.

V gene,D gene,clone size,J gene,CDR3 protein,CDR3 DNA
TRBV4-2,.,.,TRBJ2-7,CASSQNRVVNEQYF,TGTGCCAGCAGCCAAAACAGGGTAGTCAACGAGCAGTACTTC
TRBV27,.,many,TRBJ2-7,CASSRDYSGLSEQYF,TGTGCCAGCAGCCGCGACTACTCGGGGTTGAGCGAGCAGTACTTC
TRBV11-2,TRBD2,many,TRBJ2-3,CASSLKIAGGLTDTQYF,TGTGCCAGCAGCTTAAAAATAGCGGGAGGCCTCACAGATACGCAGTATTTT
TRBV10-3,TRBD1,.,TRBJ1-1,CAISEPTGATEAFF,TGTGCCATCAGTGAGCCCACAGGGGCCACTGAAGCTTTCTTT
TRBV18,.,few,TRBJ1-1,CASSGGRSKRDTEAFF,TGTGCCAGCTCGGGCGGCAGGTCAAAACGGGACACTGAAGCTTTCTTT
TRBV29-1,TRBD2,many,TRBJ2-7,CSVVGLAGTAYEQYF,TGCAGCGTCGTCGGACTAGCGGGGACCGCCTACGAGCAGTACTTC
TRBV28,TRBD2,.,TRBJ2-1,CASSLPLASGRYEQFF,TGTGCCAGCAGTTTACCCCTGGCTAGCGGGAGGTATGAGCAGTTCTTC
TRBV6-5,.,few,TRBJ1-5,CASSYSGSQPQHF,TGTGCCAGCAGTTACTCTGGGAGTCAGCCCCAGCATTTT
TRBV7-9,.,many,TRBJ1-2,CASSFGPREDYTF,TGTGCCAGCAGCTTCGGACCAAGGGAGGACTACACCTTC
TRBV5-1,TRBD1,many,TRBJ2-2,CASSNRDSSNGELFF,TGCGCCAGCAGCAACCGGGACAGCTCCAACGGGGAGCTGTTTTTT
TRBV9,.,many,TRBJ2-5,CASSPNGRQQETQYF,TGTGCCAGCAGCCCCAACGGGAGACAACAAGAGACCCAGTACTTC
TRBV20-1,.,many,TRBJ2-7,CSARDGVEQYF,TGCAGTGCTAGAGATGGGGTTGAGCAGTACTTC
TRBV7-8,.,many,TRBJ2-5,CASFDVGPGSLEETQYF,TGTGCCAGCTTCGACGTTGGTCCGGGCTCCTTGGAGGAGACCCAGTACTTC
TRBV6-1,TRBD1,many,TRBJ1-2,CASSRQGNYGYTF,TGTGCCAGCAGCAGACAGGGGAACTATGGCTACACCTTC
TRBV27,TRBD2,.,TRBJ2-1,CASTTGTSGVNEQFF,TGTGCCAGCACTACCGGGACTAGCGGGGTCAATGAGCAGTTCTTC
TRBV4-1,.,many,TRBJ1-5,CASSQFPRDQPQHF,TGCGCCAGCAGCCAATTTCCCCGCGATCAGCCCCAGCATTTT
TRBV6-2/TRBV6-3,TRBD2,few,TRBJ2-1,CASSYLGGAADNEQFF,TGTGCCAGCAGTTACCTCGGGGGGGCCGCGGACAATGAGCAGTTCTTC
TRBV6-1,TRBD2,many,TRBJ2-7,CASSPIGGGSYEQYF,TGTGCCAGCAGTCCGATCGGCGGGGGTTCCTACGAGCAGTACTTC
TRBV4-1,.,many,TRBJ2-3,CASSQVEAGFTDTQYF,TGCGCCAGCAGCCAAGTTGAGGCGGGATTCACAGATACGCAGTATTTT
TRBV12-3/TRBV12-4,.,many,TRBJ2-7,CASSLPDMSYEQYF,TGTGCCAGCAGTTTACCTGACATGTCCTACGAGCAGTACTTC
TRBV7-6,.,.,TRBJ2-1,CASSLEGRSYNEQFF,TGTGCCAGCAGCTTAGAGGGCAGGTCATACAATGAGCAGTTCTTC
TRBV27,TRBD1,.,TRBJ1-1,CASSADRGHTEAFF,TGTGCCAGCAGTGCCGACAGGGGGCACACTGAAGCTTTCTTT
TRBV27,TRBD2,many,TRBJ2-7,CASSSRGLAAHEQYF,TGTGCCAGCAGTTCTCGGGGACTAGCCGCCCACGAGCAGTACTTC
TRBV11-2,.,.,TRBJ1-1,CATSWVNTEAFF,TGTGCCACGTCGTGGGTGAACACTGAAGCTTTCTTT
TRBV5-1,.,many,TRBJ2-7,CASSLGFDEQYF,TGCGCCAGCAGCTTGGGGTTCGACGAGCAGTACTTC
TRBV7-2,.,many,TRBJ2-7,CASSLVPGAEQYF,TGTGCCAGCAGCTTAGTGCCGGGAGCCGAGCAGTACTTC
TRBV9,TRBD1,.,TRBJ2-1,CASSVATTGGEFF,TGTGCCAGCAGCGTAGCTACGACAGGGGGGGAGTTCTTC
TRBV6-6,TRBD1,many,TRBJ2-7,CASSAQEGQGPYEQYF,TGTGCCAGCAGTGCCCAGGAGGGACAGGGCCCCTACGAGCAGTACTTC
TRBV27,.,many,TRBJ1-2,CASSLGGHLFYGYTF,TGTGCCAGCAGTTTAGGGGGACATCTCTTCTATGGCTACACCTTC
TRBV18,.,many,TRBJ1-1,CASSPQGTDTEAFF,TGTGCCAGCTCACCACAGGGGACGGACACTGAAGCTTTCTTT
TRBV6-1,.,few,TRBJ1-2,CASSRPEGDYGYTF,TGTGCCAGCAGCAGACCCGAGGGAGACTATGGCTACACCTTC
TRBV29-1,.,many,TRBJ2-1,CSVEGDLSSYNEQFF,TGCAGCGTTGAAGGGGACCTGAGCTCCTACAATGAGCAGTTCTTC
TRBV7-2,.,many,TRBJ2-4,CASSFYGGGAKNIQYF,TGTGCCAGCAGCTTTTACGGAGGAGGAGCCAAAAACATTCAGTACTTC
TRBV4-3,.,many,TRBJ1-1,CASSHLGAGTEAFF,TGCGCCAGCAGCCATCTGGGGGCGGGCACTGAAGCTTTCTTT
TRBV7-7,.,few,TRBJ2-1,CASSLGDRRSEQFF,TGTGCTAGCAGCTTAGGCGACCGCCGTAGTGAGCAGTTCTTC
TRBV7-2,.,few,TRBJ2-7,CASSLAPGTKWSSYEQYF,TGTGCCAGCAGCTTAGCCCCCGGGACCAAGTGGAGCTCCTACGAGCAGTACTTC
TRBV5-6,.,.,TRBJ2-7,CASSLGSISYEQYF,TGTGCCAGCAGCTTGGGCAGTATCTCCTACGAGCAGTACTTC
TRBV12-3/TRBV12-4,.,many,TRBJ2-5,CASRGPRETQYF,TGTGCCAGCAGAGGACCCCGAGAGACCCAGTACTTC
TRBV14,.,.,TRBJ2-1,CASSQVPTRRDEQFF,TGTGCCAGCAGCCAAGTACCTACCAGGAGGGATGAGCAGTTCTTC
TRBV5-5,.,many,TRBJ2-7,CASSATTYEQYF,TGTGCCAGCAGCGCGACCACCTACGAGCAGTACTTC
TRBV6-2/TRBV6-3,.,.,TRBJ2-1,CASSYSDNEQFF,TGTGCCAGCAGTTACTCGGACAATGAGCAGTTCTTC
TRBV5-6,.,.,TRBJ2-6,CASSFWFSGANVLTF,TGTGCCAGCAGCTTTTGGTTCTCTGGGGCCAACGTCCTGACTTTC
TRBV27,TRBD1,many,TRBJ2-5,CASSFGTGSGETQYF,TGTGCCAGCAGTTTTGGGACAGGGTCGGGAGAGACCCAGTACTTC
TRBV5-1,.,many,TRBJ1-5,CASRYDQNSNQPQHF,TGCGCCAGCAGATATGACCAGAATAGCAATCAGCCCCAGCATTTT